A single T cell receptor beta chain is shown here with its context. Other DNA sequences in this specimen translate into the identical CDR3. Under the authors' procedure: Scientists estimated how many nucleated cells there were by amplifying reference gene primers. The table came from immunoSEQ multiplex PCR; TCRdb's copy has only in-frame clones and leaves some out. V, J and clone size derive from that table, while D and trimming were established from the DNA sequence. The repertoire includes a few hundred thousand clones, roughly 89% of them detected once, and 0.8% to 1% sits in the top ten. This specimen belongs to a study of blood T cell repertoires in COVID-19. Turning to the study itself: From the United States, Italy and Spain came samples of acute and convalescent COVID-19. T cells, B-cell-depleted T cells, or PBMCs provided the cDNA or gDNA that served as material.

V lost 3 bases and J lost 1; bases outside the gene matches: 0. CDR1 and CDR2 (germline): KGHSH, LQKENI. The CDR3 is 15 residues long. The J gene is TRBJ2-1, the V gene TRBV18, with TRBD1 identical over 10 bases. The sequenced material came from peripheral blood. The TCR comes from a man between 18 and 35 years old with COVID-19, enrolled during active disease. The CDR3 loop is CASSPGQGSYNEQFF. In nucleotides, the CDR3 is TGTGCCAGCTCACCGGGACAGGGGTCCTACAATGAGCAGTTCTTC.